Listed below are T cell receptor beta chains from one sample, sequenced in a study of cytomegalovirus exposure and HLA in healthy donors. Measured with immunoSEQ multiplex PCR; TCRdb has only the in-frame clones, and not every one. Of 100,000 to 150,000 clones in the sample, around 74% were seen once. The sample consisted of PBMCs. These receptors all come from a woman aged 45-65 years in good health and CMV-seropositive. The CDR3 runs from the conserved cysteine through the conserved F or W. The D gene is left open where the match is weak. The size entry is marked missing in some rows and otherwise reads once, few, many or a size class.

V	D	size	J	CDR3	DNA
TRBV29-1	TRBD1	-	TRBJ1-2	CSVGTGLRGYTF	TGCAGCGTCGGGACAGGGCTGAGGGGCTACACCTTC
TRBV11-2	-	-	TRBJ2-3	CASSLQGRGVTDTQYF	TGTGCCAGCAGTTTACAGGGGCGGGGGGTCACAGATACGCAGTATTTT
TRBV4-1	TRBD1	-	TRBJ1-1	CASSQGQGASSEAFF	TGCGCCAGCAGCCAAGGACAGGGGGCTAGTTCTGAAGCTTTCTTT
TRBV10-1	TRBD1	-	TRBJ1-3	CASSDGTGGRNTIYF	TGCGCCAGCAGTGACGGGACAGGGGGTAGAAACACCATATATTTT
TRBV28	TRBD1	-	TRBJ2-5	CASKTAQGPSETQYF	TGTGCCAGCAAAACCGCACAGGGGCCGAGCGAGACCCAGTACTTC
TRBV28	TRBD1	few	TRBJ2-1	CASSSAGTGVNEQFF	TGTGCCAGCAGTTCAGCCGGGACAGGGGTGAATGAGCAGTTCTTC
TRBV10-3	-	-	TRBJ2-6	CAISDGSGANVPTF	TGTGCCATCAGTGACGGCTCTGGGGCCAACGTCCCGACTTTC
TRBV5-4	-	-	TRBJ2-2	CASSPERQQGGELFF	TGTGCCAGCAGCCCCGAACGTCAGCAGGGCGGGGAGCTGTTTTTT
TRBV28	-	-	TRBJ2-7	CASSEGGTFHEQYF	TGTGCCAGCAGTGAGGGGGGGACTTTCCACGAGCAGTACTTC
TRBV18	TRBD1	few	TRBJ1-2	CASSLQTGAEGYTF	TGTGCCAGCTCACTTCAGACAGGGGCGGAGGGCTACACCTTC
TRBV27	TRBD1	-	TRBJ2-7	CASRGFGTGEDEQYF	TGTGCCAGCAGAGGTTTCGGGACAGGGGAGGACGAGCAGTACTTC
TRBV16	-	few	TRBJ1-4	CASSQWSGLEKLFF	TGTGCCAGCAGCCAATGGTCAGGGTTGGAAAAACTGTTTTTT
TRBV10-3	-	-	TRBJ1-1	CAISEGIGGGTEAFF	TGTGCCATCAGTGAAGGTATCGGAGGTGGCACTGAAGCTTTCTTT
TRBV7-2	TRBD2	-	TRBJ2-7	CASSLDGGGRGYEQYF	TGTGCCAGCAGCTTAGATGGCGGGGGGAGGGGCTACGAGCAGTACTTC
TRBV4-1	TRBD2	-	TRBJ2-1	CASSPSGGTYNEQFF	TGCGCCAGCAGCCCTAGCGGGGGGACCTACAATGAGCAGTTCTTC
TRBV19	-	-	TRBJ2-1	CASSMSRVRGNEQFF	TGTGCCAGTAGTATGTCTAGGGTTAGGGGCAATGAGCAGTTCTTC
TRBV4-1	-	-	TRBJ2-2	CASSQLRAGLNTGELFF	TGCGCCAGCAGCCAATTGAGGGCAGGCTTGAACACCGGGGAGCTGTTTTTT
TRBV7-2	-	few	TRBJ1-2	CASSTTRGAWGYTF	TGTGCCAGCAGCACCACTCGGGGGGCCTGGGGCTACACCTTC
TRBV5-8	TRBD1	-	TRBJ1-2	CASSQGGVQDGYTF	TGTGCCAGCAGCCAGGGGGGTGTACAGGATGGCTACACCTTC
TRBV5-1	TRBD2	-	TRBJ2-3	CASSTLAGVRSDTQYF	TGCGCCAGCAGCACACTAGCGGGGGTAAGGTCAGATACGCAGTATTTT
TRBV29-1	TRBD2	-	TRBJ2-5	CSGKRGGLRETQYF	TGCAGCGGGAAGCGGGGGGGCCTTCGAGAGACCCAGTACTTC
TRBV7-2	-	-	TRBJ2-5	CASSRGSRETQYF	TGTGCCAGCAGCCGCGGGTCTCGGGAGACCCAGTACTTC
TRBV2	-	-	TRBJ1-6	CASKPGHRYNSPLHF	TGTGCCAGCAAGCCGGGACACCGCTATAATTCACCCCTCCACTTT
TRBV27	TRBD1	-	TRBJ2-7	CATRTGGSEEQYF	TGTGCCACCAGGACAGGGGGCTCTGAAGAGCAGTACTTC
TRBV29-1	-	-	TRBJ2-3	CSVVRDGRTDTQYF	TGCAGCGTTGTCCGGGATGGGCGGACAGATACGCAGTATTTT
TRBV5-1	TRBD1	-	TRBJ2-2	CASSLGGLGAGELFF	TGCGCCAGCAGCTTAGGGGGCCTGGGCGCCGGGGAGCTGTTTTTT
TRBV19	-	-	TRBJ1-5	CASWAYFGQPQHF	TGTGCCAGTTGGGCTTACTTTGGACAGCCCCAGCATTTT
TRBV5-5	TRBD1	-	TRBJ1-2	CASSFPGQGKHGYTF	TGTGCCAGCAGCTTTCCGGGACAGGGGAAGCATGGCTACACCTTC
TRBV4-1	TRBD1	-	TRBJ2-3	CASSQSPGQGLHSSTDTQYF	TGCGCCAGCAGCCAAAGTCCCGGACAGGGCCTACACTCTAGCACAGATACGCAGTATTTT
TRBV25-1	-	few	TRBJ1-6	CASSYDTYNSPLHF	TGTGCCAGCAGCTACGATACCTATAATTCACCCCTCCACTTT
TRBV5-1	-	many	TRBJ1-2	CASSRTEVGYGYTF	TGCGCCAGTAGCAGAACTGAGGTCGGGTACGGCTACACCTTC
TRBV19	TRBD1	-	TRBJ2-3	CASSNLGQGVLLDTQYF	TGTGCCAGTAGTAACCTGGGACAGGGCGTCCTTCTAGATACGCAGTATTTT
TRBV7-9	-	-	TRBJ2-7	CASSLTDYRSSYEQYF	TGTGCCAGCAGCTTAACTGACTACCGCAGCTCCTACGAGCAGTACTTC
TRBV18	TRBD1	-	TRBJ1-5	CASSPPGQGNQPQHF	TGTGCCAGCTCACCACCCGGACAGGGGAATCAGCCCCAGCATTTT
TRBV10-1	-	-	TRBJ2-2	CASSVDSVGELFF	TGCGCCAGCAGCGTCGACAGCGTCGGGGAGCTGTTTTTT
TRBV5-8	TRBD1	few	TRBJ2-7	CASRLQGPYEQYF	TGTGCCAGCAGGCTACAGGGGCCCTACGAGCAGTACTTC
TRBV5-1	TRBD1	-	TRBJ2-3	CASSSGDRSTDTQYF	TGCGCCAGCAGCTCCGGGGACAGAAGCACAGATACGCAGTATTTT
TRBV28	-	few	TRBJ1-5	CASAGNQPQHF	TGTGCCAGCGCGGGTAATCAGCCCCAGCATTTT
TRBV4-2	TRBD2	-	TRBJ2-3	CASSQGGGSTDTQYF	TGTGCCAGCAGCCAAGGCGGGGGTAGCACAGATACGCAGTATTTT
TRBV15	TRBD1	once	TRBJ2-2	CATGQGDSGELFF	TGTGCCACCGGACAGGGGGACAGCGGGGAGCTGTTTTTT
TRBV9	-	-	TRBJ1-3	CASSARNPGYTGGNTIYF	TGTGCCAGCAGCGCAAGGAACCCAGGCTACACGGGGGGAAACACCATATATTTT
TRBV4-2	-	-	TRBJ1-1	CASSQSSQGVTEAFF	TGTGCCAGCAGCCAATCCAGCCAGGGTGTCACTGAAGCTTTCTTT
TRBV14	-	-	TRBJ2-7	CASSQVGYRGGSNYEQYF	TGTGCCAGCAGCCAAGTCGGGTACAGGGGGGGATCAAACTACGAGCAGTACTTC
TRBV7-6	-	-	TRBJ1-1	CASSLTGGEAFF	TGTGCCAGCAGCTTAACCGGGGGTGAAGCTTTCTTT
TRBV4-2	TRBD2	-	TRBJ2-1	CASSLRLAGGPEQFF	TGTGCCAGCAGCCTTCGACTAGCGGGGGGGCCTGAGCAGTTCTTC
TRBV6-1	-	-	TRBJ1-2	CASRGDPITNYGYTF	TGTGCCAGCAGGGGCGACCCTATAACTAACTATGGCTACACCTTC
TRBV19	-	few	TRBJ1-2	CASSWSAQDYTF	TGTGCCAGTAGTTGGTCAGCACAGGACTACACCTTC
TRBV10-2	TRBD1	-	TRBJ2-5	CASGWTGGLAETQYF	TGCGCCAGCGGCTGGACAGGGGGCTTGGCAGAGACCCAGTACTTC
TRBV7-2	-	-	TRBJ2-7	CASSLGGPQTFYEQYF	TGTGCCAGCAGCTTGGGGGGACCGCAAACTTTTTACGAGCAGTACTTC
TRBV5-1	TRBD2	few	TRBJ2-5	CASSFFASGQETQYF	TGCGCCAGCAGCTTTTTCGCTAGCGGACAAGAGACCCAGTACTTC
TRBV7-3	-	-	TRBJ1-1	CASSSSQGGSGAFF	TGTGCTAGCAGCTCTTCGCAGGGCGGCTCTGGAGCTTTCTTT
TRBV10-3	-	-	TRBJ1-4	CAISESLIATNEKLFF	TGTGCCATCAGTGAGTCCCTAATAGCAACTAATGAAAAACTGTTTTTT
TRBV19	-	-	TRBJ1-6	CASSSRHLSPPLHF	TGTGCCAGTAGTTCAAGACACCTGTCTCCACCCCTCCACTTT